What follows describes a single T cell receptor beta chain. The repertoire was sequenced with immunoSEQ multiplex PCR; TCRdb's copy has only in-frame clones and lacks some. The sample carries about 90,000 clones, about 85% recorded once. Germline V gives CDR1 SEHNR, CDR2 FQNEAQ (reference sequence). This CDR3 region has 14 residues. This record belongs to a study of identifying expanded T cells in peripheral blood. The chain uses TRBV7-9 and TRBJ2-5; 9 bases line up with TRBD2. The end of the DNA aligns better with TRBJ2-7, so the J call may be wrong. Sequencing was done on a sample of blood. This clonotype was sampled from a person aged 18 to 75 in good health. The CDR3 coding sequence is TGTGCCAGCAGCCCGTCGCGGACTAGCGACGAGCAGTACTTC. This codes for CASSPSRTSDEQYF.